One and the same sample provided the 3 T cell receptor beta chains below, sequenced in a study of vaccination and CD4 T cells after COVID-19. This sample's time point: late sampling 161 to 241 days after vaccination in three convalescent patients. As for treatment: approximately nine-day PBMC culture with coronavirus spike peptide pools or control peptides (ViraFEST assay). Their recognized antigens are unknown. An Oncomine TCR Beta short-read assay was used to sequence the DNA from cultured CD4+ T cells. TCRdb itself ran the PCR reads through MiXCR, one entry per CDR3 protein. This table has fewer than 30,000 distinct CDR3 sequences, roughly 27% appearing once. Source: CD4+ T cells from blood, cultured in vitro, taken about 7 months after SARS-CoV-2 vaccination. Receptors originate from a human donor who had recovered from COVID-19.

This sequence joins TRBV7-3 and TRBJ2-1, with 8 bases that match TRBD1. The germline V gene encodes CDR1 SGHTA and CDR2 FQGTGA. V gave up 3 bases and J gave up 6 bases; unmatched junction bases: 4. The CDR3 sequence is 14 residues long. This CDR3 reads CASSFGQGGNEQFF. The CDR3 DNA sequence: TGTGCCAGCAGCTTCGGACAGGGCGGCAATGAGCAGTTCTTC.

The rearrangement links TRBV5-4 to TRBJ2-6; possible D gene TRBD1, 6 bases. There are 17 residues in the CDR3. Looked up from germline, CDR1 is SGHNT and CDR2 is YYREEE (reference sequence). Trimming left V 4 bases short and J 4 bases short, with 18 bases between. Written as DNA, the CDR3 is TGTGCCAGCAGCGGACAAAAGACAGGAGACGGGGCCAACGTCCTGACTTTC. Protein sequence: CASSGQKTGDGANVLTF.

V gene TRBV10-2 combines with J gene TRBJ2-1; no clear D gene. The ends were cut back, 0 bases at V and 4 bases at J, with 1 base in the middle. Germline lookup yields CDR1 WSHSY and CDR2 SAAADI. CDR3 length: 12 amino acids. CDR3 DNA sequence: TGCGCCAGCAGTGAGTCGTACAATGAGCAGTTCTTC. Translating gives CASSESYNEQFF.